What follows describes a single T cell receptor (beta chain). How the authors handled the data: The authors estimated nucleated cell counts from reference gene primer amplification. The assay was immunoSEQ multiplex PCR, and TCRdb's table has in-frame clones only and misses some. V, J and clone size reflect that table, while D and trimming were determined from the DNA. There are more than 85,000 clones in the sample; 87% occur only once, and approximately 5% lies in the top ten. Per germline, CDR1 MNHEY and CDR2 SVGAGI. CDR3 size: 15 residues. V was pared by 0 bases and J by 4 bases, with 4 bases of the junction left unmatched. This record comes from a study of blood T cell repertoires in COVID-19. Overall study: COVID-19 samples, acute and convalescent, were from the United States, Italy and Spain. Nucleic acid was either cDNA or gDNA, and it came from T cells, B-cell-depleted T cells, or PBMCs.

Sequenced input: peripheral blood. This clonotype was sampled from a human donor in a cohort sampled during active COVID-19. The V call is TRBV6-5, the J call TRBJ2-5; the match to TRBD2 covers 8 bases. CDR3 sequence: CASSYSGRASETQYF. As DNA, the CDR3 is TGTGCCAGCAGTTACTCCGGGAGGGCCTCAGAGACCCAGTACTTC.